The 12 T cell receptor beta chains below were found in one sample sequenced in a study of PD-L1 blockade in urothelial cancer. Libraries were prepared by immunoSEQ multiplex PCR; TCRdb keeps only in-frame clonotypes and omits some of them. The sample has about 90,000 clones; roughly 85% are singletons. Time point: peripheral blood 6 weeks after treatment start. Sequenced material: PBMCs, taken around atezolizumab (anti-PD-L1) treatment. These receptors originate from an older man with urothelial cancer.

This clone was detected only once. The V call is TRBV13, the J call TRBJ1-2, with 10 bases matching TRBD1. V was pared by 3 bases and J by 6 bases, with 10 bases of the junction left unmatched. This CDR3 contains 16 residues. CDR1 and CDR2 from the germline V gene are PRHDT and FYEKMQ (reference sequence). This CDR3 is CASSFPGTGEVDGYTF. The CDR3 coding sequence is TGTGCCAGCAGCTTCCCCGGGACAGGGGAAGTAGATGGCTACACCTTC.

The J gene is TRBJ2-2, the V gene TRBV6-4; 7 bases align to TRBD1. The V gene's germline CDR1 is MRHNA and CDR2 SNTAGT. Trimming took 6 bases from V and 2 from J; bases not matched to a gene: 6. The CDR3 contains 15 residues. The CDR3 region is CASSKQGRNTGELFF. The CDR3 bases are TGTGCCAGCAGCAAACAGGGGCGAAACACCGGGGAGCTGTTTTTT.

The rearrangement uses TRBV7-6 and TRBJ2-1, with 15 bases fitting TRBD2. CDR3 length equals 17 residues. The junction had 4 bases not matched to a gene; V was cut back by 6 bases and J by 1 base. Germline V gene data show CDR1 as SGHVS and CDR2 as FNYEAQ. The CDR3 DNA sequence: TGTGCCAGCAGTCGGACTAGCGGGAGGGCTTCCTACAATGAGCAGTTCTTC. It translates to CASSRTSGRASYNEQFF.

This clone was seen once. The chain links TRBV19 to TRBJ2-2, with D unresolved. The V gene's germline CDR1 is LNHDA and CDR2 SQIVND (reference sequence). CDR3 length: 15 amino acids. Trimming pared 5 bases from V and 1 base from J, leaving 11 bases between. The CDR3 region has the DNA TGTGCCAGTAGTGGGTCCGCAGGGAACACCGGGGAGCTGTTTTTT. Protein product: CASSGSAGNTGELFF.

This clone has just one count. This chain connects TRBV27 to TRBJ2-1; 7 nucleotides line up with TRBD2. From germline, CDR1 is MNHEY and CDR2 SMNVEV (reference sequence). This CDR3 is 15 amino acids long. Losses at the gene ends were 3 bases for V and 3 bases for J; bases not matched to a gene: 5. The CDR3 DNA follows: TGTGCCAGCAGTTTTTTACTAGCGCTCTACAATGAGCAGTTCTTC. As protein: CASSFLLALYNEQFF.

This clone has just a few counts. The chain carries TRBV12-5 and TRBJ1-3; D is possibly TRBD1 (6 bases). Germline V gene data show CDR1 as LGHNT and CDR2 as FRNRAP. V lost 1 base to trimming and J lost 3 bases, with 7 bases between them. This CDR3 comprises 14 residues. Written as DNA, the CDR3 is TGTGCTAGTGGTTTGGGACAGGATGGAAACACCATATATTTT. It is translated as CASGLGQDGNTIYF.

J is TRBJ2-7 and V is TRBV5-6; 8 bases match TRBD1. Trimming removed 7 bases from V and 6 bases from J; junction bases left unmatched: 6. CDR1 is SGHDT and CDR2 is YYEEEE in the germline V gene. The CDR3 runs 12 residues. The CDR3 protein is CASGTGRSEQYF. Here the CDR3 DNA reads TGTGCCAGCGGGACAGGAAGAAGCGAGCAGTACTTC.

The gene calls are TRBV19 and TRBJ2-6; a possible D gene is TRBD2 (5 bases). Looked up from germline, CDR1 is LNHDA and CDR2 is SQIVND (reference sequence). Trimming shortened V by 6 bases and J by 1 base, and 10 bases separated the two germline ends. This CDR3 region has 15 residues. CDR3 bases: TGTGCCAGTAGCTTCACGGGGTCTGGGGCCAACGTCCTGACTTTC. Amino acid sequence: CASSFTGSGANVLTF.

The chain couples TRBV4-1 to TRBJ2-3; 9 bases fit TRBD2. The V and J ends lost 4 bases and 3 bases, in that order; junction bases with no gene match: 5. The CDR3 spans 15 residues. Germline V gene data show CDR1 as MGHRA and CDR2 as YSYEKL. Here the CDR3 reads CASSLGGGGTDTQYF. In DNA form, the CDR3 reads TGCGCCAGCAGCCTTGGCGGGGGGGGGACAGATACGCAGTATTTT.

This chain connects TRBV10-3 to TRBJ2-3; maybe TRBD2 (5 bases). This CDR3 comprises 17 residues. Germline lookup yields CDR1 ENHRY and CDR2 SYGVKD. V shed 4 bases and J shed 1 base, with 18 bases lying between them. The CDR3 region is CAISGGRPPGGTDTQYF. Written as DNA, the CDR3 is TGTGCCATCAGTGGTGGCCGTCCTCCCGGGGGCACAGATACGCAGTATTTT.

This clone has more than one count but fewer than ten. This chain joins TRBV18 and TRBJ2-1; 10 nucleotides line up with TRBD2. Trimming cost V 4 bases and J 0 bases; bases outside gene matches: 3. The CDR3 has 16 amino acids. CDR1 and CDR2 (germline): KGHSH, LQKENI. The CDR3 DNA sequence: TGTGCCAGCTCACTTAGCGGGGGGAGCTCCTACAATGAGCAGTTCTTC. Protein product: CASSLSGGSSYNEQFF.

The V gene is TRBV7-9, the J gene TRBJ1-3, with TRBD1 identical over 10 bases. Germline CDR1 is SEHNR and CDR2 is FQNEAQ (reference sequence). The CDR3 covers 15 residues. The J segment lost 4 bases and the V segment lost 5 bases, leaving 5 bases of the junction unmatched. CDR3 amino acids: CASSLTGGGGNTIYF. CDR3 in DNA: TGTGCCAGCAGCCTGACAGGGGGCGGCGGAAACACCATATATTTT.